The rows below give T cell receptor beta chains drawn from one sample of a study of cytomegalovirus exposure and HLA in healthy donors. Libraries were prepared by immunoSEQ multiplex PCR; TCRdb keeps only in-frame clonotypes and omits some of them. The data show some 120,000 clones, with roughly 63% seen just once and 1.6% held by the top ten. Sequenced sample: PBMCs. These receptors were taken from a man under 40 in good health and CMV-seropositive. The CDR3 runs from the conserved cysteine through the conserved F or W. The D gene is left open where the match is weak. A clone size is listed for some rows: how often the clone was seen (once, few, many), or a class if it is expanded.

cdr3_aa: CASSQGGGTSAYNEQFF; cdr3_nt: TGTGCCAGCAGTCAGGGGGGCGGGACTAGCGCTTACAATGAGCAGTTCTTC; clone_size: -; d_call: TRBD2; j_call: TRBJ2-1; cdr3_length: 17; v_call: TRBV13
cdr3_aa: CASSRERNLNEQYF; cdr3_nt: TGTGCCAGCAGCCGCGAAAGAAATCTAAACGAGCAGTACTTC; clone_size: -; d_call: -; j_call: TRBJ2-7; cdr3_length: 14; v_call: TRBV7-2
cdr3_aa: CASSPRRRQGIKYEQYF; cdr3_nt: TGTGCCAGCAGTCCTCGACGCCGACAGGGAATTAAGTACGAGCAGTACTTC; clone_size: -; d_call: TRBD1; j_call: TRBJ2-7; cdr3_length: 17; v_call: TRBV27
cdr3_aa: CASSGSPGQGETQYF; cdr3_nt: TGTGCCAGCAGTGGCTCCCCGGGACAGGGAGAGACCCAGTACTTC; clone_size: -; d_call: TRBD1; j_call: TRBJ2-5; cdr3_length: 15; v_call: TRBV6-1
cdr3_aa: CASSYGGYNSPLHF; cdr3_nt: TGTGCCAGCAGTTACGGGGGGTATAATTCACCCCTCCACTTT; clone_size: -; d_call: -; j_call: TRBJ1-6; cdr3_length: 14; v_call: TRBV6-5
cdr3_aa: CASSPGNRANQPQHF; cdr3_nt: TGTGCCAGCAGCCCCGGCAACAGGGCTAATCAGCCCCAGCATTTT; clone_size: once; d_call: -; j_call: TRBJ1-5; cdr3_length: 15; v_call: TRBV11-2
cdr3_aa: CAIRTESSYEQYF; cdr3_nt: TGTGCCATCAGAACAGAAAGTTCCTACGAGCAGTACTTC; clone_size: once; d_call: -; j_call: TRBJ2-7; cdr3_length: 13; v_call: TRBV10-3
cdr3_aa: CASSQPGRDRNYEQYF; cdr3_nt: TGCGCCAGCAGCCAGCCCGGGCGGGATCGGAACTACGAGCAGTACTTC; clone_size: -; d_call: -; j_call: TRBJ2-7; cdr3_length: 16; v_call: TRBV4-1
cdr3_aa: CAWNRGMNAEAFF; cdr3_nt: TGTGCCTGGAACAGGGGTATGAACGCTGAAGCTTTCTTT; clone_size: -; d_call: TRBD1; j_call: TRBJ1-1; cdr3_length: 13; v_call: TRBV30
cdr3_aa: CASSPGLGTYNEQFF; cdr3_nt: TGTGCCAGCAGCCCGGGACTAGGTACCTACAATGAGCAGTTCTTC; clone_size: few; d_call: TRBD2; j_call: TRBJ2-1; cdr3_length: 15; v_call: TRBV9
cdr3_aa: CASSLAGLYGNEQFF; cdr3_nt: TGTGCCAGCAGCTTGGCGGGGTTGTATGGGAATGAGCAGTTCTTC; clone_size: -; d_call: -; j_call: TRBJ2-1; cdr3_length: 15; v_call: TRBV5-4
cdr3_aa: CASSLRREFGNTIYF; cdr3_nt: TGTGCCAGCAGTTTGAGGAGAGAATTTGGAAACACCATATATTTT; clone_size: -; d_call: -; j_call: TRBJ1-3; cdr3_length: 15; v_call: TRBV28
cdr3_aa: CASSMTGDEQYF; cdr3_nt: TGTGCCAGTAGTATGACAGGGGACGAGCAGTACTTC; clone_size: -; d_call: TRBD1; j_call: TRBJ2-7; cdr3_length: 12; v_call: TRBV19
cdr3_aa: CASRGGWDQPQHF; cdr3_nt: TGTGCCAGCAGGGGGGGATGGGATCAGCCCCAGCATTTT; clone_size: -; d_call: -; j_call: TRBJ1-5; cdr3_length: 13; v_call: TRBV28
cdr3_aa: CATLAGVPSYEQYF; cdr3_nt: TGTGCCACCCTAGCGGGAGTACCCTCCTACGAGCAGTACTTC; clone_size: -; d_call: TRBD2; j_call: TRBJ2-7; cdr3_length: 14; v_call: TRBV2
cdr3_aa: CASSLVGAQYNEQFF; cdr3_nt: TGCGCCAGCAGCTTGGTGGGGGCGCAGTACAATGAGCAGTTCTTC; clone_size: many; d_call: -; j_call: TRBJ2-1; cdr3_length: 15; v_call: TRBV5-1
cdr3_aa: CASSTRRRGRGKDTQYF; cdr3_nt: TGTGCCAGCAGCACTCGTCGAAGGGGGAGGGGGAAAGATACGCAGTATTTT; clone_size: -; d_call: -; j_call: TRBJ2-3; cdr3_length: 17; v_call: TRBV21-1
cdr3_aa: CASSAAGTGGIAFF; cdr3_nt: TGCGCCAGCAGCGCGGCCGGGACAGGGGGCATAGCTTTCTTT; clone_size: once; d_call: TRBD1; j_call: TRBJ1-1; cdr3_length: 14; v_call: TRBV5-1
cdr3_aa: CASSPRASSYNEQFF; cdr3_nt: TGTGCCAGCAGTCCCAGGGCGAGCTCCTACAATGAGCAGTTCTTC; clone_size: few; d_call: -; j_call: TRBJ2-1; cdr3_length: 15; v_call: TRBV27
cdr3_aa: CASSLIEIPDTQYF; cdr3_nt: TGTGCCAGCAGTTTAATTGAGATTCCAGATACGCAGTATTTT; clone_size: -; d_call: -; j_call: TRBJ2-3; cdr3_length: 14; v_call: TRBV28
cdr3_aa: CASRSSGSVYEQYF; cdr3_nt: TGTGCCAGCAGGAGTAGCGGGAGCGTTTACGAGCAGTACTTC; clone_size: -; d_call: TRBD2; j_call: TRBJ2-7; cdr3_length: 14; v_call: TRBV28
cdr3_aa: CASSRTENTEAFF; cdr3_nt: TGTGCCAGCAGCCGGACAGAGAACACTGAAGCTTTCTTT; clone_size: -; d_call: -; j_call: TRBJ1-1; cdr3_length: 13; v_call: TRBV7-9
cdr3_aa: CSVTGLIQTQYF; cdr3_nt: TGCAGCGTTACAGGTTTAATACAGACCCAGTACTTC; clone_size: -; d_call: -; j_call: TRBJ2-5; cdr3_length: 12; v_call: TRBV29-1
cdr3_aa: CASSWSGFYGYTF; cdr3_nt: TGTGCCAGCAGTTGGAGTGGGTTCTATGGCTACACCTTC; clone_size: -; d_call: -; j_call: TRBJ1-2; cdr3_length: 13; v_call: TRBV6-6
cdr3_aa: CASSYEGVLVQFF; cdr3_nt: TGTGCCAGCAGTTACGAGGGAGTGTTAGTGCAGTTCTTC; clone_size: many; d_call: -; j_call: TRBJ2-1; cdr3_length: 13; v_call: TRBV6-6
cdr3_aa: CASSRVGLYNEQFF; cdr3_nt: TGTGCCAGCAGCCGTGTGGGCCTCTACAATGAGCAGTTCTTC; clone_size: -; d_call: -; j_call: TRBJ2-1; cdr3_length: 14; v_call: TRBV9
cdr3_aa: CASSEAVWRGVGYTF; cdr3_nt: TGTGCCAGCAGTGAAGCGGTCTGGCGGGGGGTAGGCTACACCTTC; clone_size: -; d_call: -; j_call: TRBJ1-2; cdr3_length: 15; v_call: TRBV6-1
cdr3_aa: CASSPPGEDTQYF; cdr3_nt: TGTGCCAGCTCACCACCCGGAGAGGATACGCAGTATTTT; clone_size: few; d_call: -; j_call: TRBJ2-3; cdr3_length: 13; v_call: TRBV18
cdr3_aa: CASSLGRARRGSNQPQHF; cdr3_nt: TGTGCCAGCAGCTTGGGGAGGGCAAGGAGGGGTAGCAATCAGCCCCAGCATTTT; clone_size: -; d_call: -; j_call: TRBJ1-5; cdr3_length: 18; v_call: TRBV5-6
cdr3_aa: CSSSPQTGNGYTF; cdr3_nt: TGTTCCAGCAGCCCCCAGACAGGGAATGGCTACACCTTC; clone_size: -; d_call: TRBD1; j_call: TRBJ1-2; cdr3_length: 13; v_call: TRBV7-9
cdr3_aa: CASSLGGGTGDPLTTTGELFF; cdr3_nt: TGCGCCAGCAGCTTGGGTGGCGGGACAGGGGACCCCCTCACGACCACCGGGGAGCTGTTTTTT; clone_size: -; d_call: TRBD1; j_call: TRBJ2-2; cdr3_length: 21; v_call: TRBV5-1
cdr3_aa: CASSSGTGGYNEQFF; cdr3_nt: TGTGCCAGCAGTTCCGGGACGGGAGGATACAATGAGCAGTTCTTC; clone_size: few; d_call: TRBD2; j_call: TRBJ2-1; cdr3_length: 15; v_call: TRBV6-1
cdr3_aa: CASIPRRRANTGELFF; cdr3_nt: TGTGCCAGCATCCCCCGTAGGAGGGCGAACACCGGGGAGCTGTTTTTT; clone_size: once; d_call: -; j_call: TRBJ2-2; cdr3_length: 16; v_call: TRBV11-2
cdr3_aa: CASSLASREGKETQYF; cdr3_nt: TGCGCCAGCAGCTTGGCCAGCCGGGAGGGCAAAGAGACCCAGTACTTC; clone_size: -; d_call: TRBD2; j_call: TRBJ2-5; cdr3_length: 16; v_call: TRBV5-1
cdr3_aa: CAISERVGGGETQYF; cdr3_nt: TGTGCCATCAGTGAGCGGGTCGGGGGAGGGGAGACCCAGTACTTC; clone_size: -; d_call: TRBD2; j_call: TRBJ2-5; cdr3_length: 15; v_call: TRBV10-3
cdr3_aa: CAIREIAGLNEQFF; cdr3_nt: TGTGCCATCAGGGAGATAGCGGGACTCAATGAGCAGTTCTTC; clone_size: -; d_call: TRBD2; j_call: TRBJ2-1; cdr3_length: 14; v_call: TRBV10-3
cdr3_aa: CASSPQTSGRPSSYNEQFF; cdr3_nt: TGTGCCAGCTCACCCCAGACTAGCGGGAGGCCGAGCTCCTACAATGAGCAGTTCTTC; clone_size: once; d_call: TRBD2; j_call: TRBJ2-1; cdr3_length: 19; v_call: TRBV18
cdr3_aa: CASSFLGGDTQYF; cdr3_nt: TGTGCCAGCAGTTTCCTCGGGGGGGATACGCAGTATTTT; clone_size: -; d_call: TRBD2; j_call: TRBJ2-3; cdr3_length: 13; v_call: TRBV27
cdr3_aa: CASSPPLSGRALEQYF; cdr3_nt: TGTGCCAGCTCACCACCGTTATCCGGGAGGGCCCTCGAGCAGTACTTC; clone_size: -; d_call: TRBD2; j_call: TRBJ2-7; cdr3_length: 16; v_call: TRBV18
cdr3_aa: CVLRSGEQFF; cdr3_nt: TGCGTTCTAAGATCGGGTGAGCAGTTCTTC; clone_size: once; d_call: -; j_call: TRBJ2-1; cdr3_length: 10; v_call: TRBV20-1
cdr3_aa: CASSLGPGTNSPLHF; cdr3_nt: TGCGCCAGCAGCTTGGGGCCAGGAACTAATTCACCCCTCCACTTT; clone_size: -; d_call: -; j_call: TRBJ1-6; cdr3_length: 15; v_call: TRBV5-1
cdr3_aa: CASSLTSGYNEQFF; cdr3_nt: TGTGCCAGCAGCCTGACTAGCGGCTACAATGAGCAGTTCTTC; clone_size: -; d_call: TRBD2; j_call: TRBJ2-1; cdr3_length: 14; v_call: TRBV7-9